The T cell receptor beta chain described here comes from a study of blood T cell repertoires in COVID-19. Clones were sequenced by immunoSEQ multiplex PCR, and TCRdb holds only the in-frame ones, with some missing. Here the sample spans some 300,000 clones, over 85% being singletons. Ages ranged from about 18 to 89 years, with residence in about 24 US areas. Categorization into cohorts depended on clinical history that participants reported. Germline V CDR1 and CDR2: SGHRS, YFSETQ. Trimming took 1 base from V and 3 from J, leaving 22 bases between them. The CDR3 is 18 amino acids. The TCR sequence derives from a woman aged 45-60 years who had been exposed to COVID-19. Sequencing used PBMCs or T cells enriched from blood (not recorded which). The rearrangement uses TRBV5-1 and TRBJ1-2; TRBD1 is a possible D gene (5 bases). Here the CDR3 reads CASSLRMDGHDLDYGYTF. The CDR3 nucleotides read TGCGCCAGCAGCTTGCGTATGGATGGACACGACCTCGACTATGGCTACACCTTC.